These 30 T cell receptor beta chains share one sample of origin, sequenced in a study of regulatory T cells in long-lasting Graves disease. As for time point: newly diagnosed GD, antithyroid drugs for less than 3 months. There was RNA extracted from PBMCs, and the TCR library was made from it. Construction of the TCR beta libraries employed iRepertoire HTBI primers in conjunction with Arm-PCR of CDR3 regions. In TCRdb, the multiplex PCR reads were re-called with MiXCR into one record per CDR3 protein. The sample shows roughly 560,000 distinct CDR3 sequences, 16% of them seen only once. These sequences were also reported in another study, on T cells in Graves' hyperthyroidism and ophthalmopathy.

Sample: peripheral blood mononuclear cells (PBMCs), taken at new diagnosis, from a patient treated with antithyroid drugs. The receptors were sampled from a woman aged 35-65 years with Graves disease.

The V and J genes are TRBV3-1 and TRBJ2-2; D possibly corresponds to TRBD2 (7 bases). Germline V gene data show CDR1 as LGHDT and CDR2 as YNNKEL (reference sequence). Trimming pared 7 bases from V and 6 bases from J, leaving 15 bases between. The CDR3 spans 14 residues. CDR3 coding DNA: TGTGCCAGCACTCCGGAGGGGGGGGCCGGGGAGCTGTTTTTT. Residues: CASTPEGGAGELFF.

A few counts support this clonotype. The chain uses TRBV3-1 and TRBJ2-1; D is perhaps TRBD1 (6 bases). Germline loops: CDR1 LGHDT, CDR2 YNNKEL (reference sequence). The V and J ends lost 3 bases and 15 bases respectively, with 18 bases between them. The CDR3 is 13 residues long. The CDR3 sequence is CASSQGHRPTPFF. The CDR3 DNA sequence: TGTGCCAGCAGCCAGGGACACCGCCCAACTCCGTTCTTC.

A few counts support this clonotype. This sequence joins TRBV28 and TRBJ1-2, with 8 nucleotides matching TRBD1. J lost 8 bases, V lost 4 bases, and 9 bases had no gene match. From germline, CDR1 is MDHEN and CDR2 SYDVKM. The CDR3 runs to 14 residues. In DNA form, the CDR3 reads TGTGCCAGCAGTTCCTCTCGGACAGGGTACGGCTACACCTTC. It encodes CASSSSRTGYGYTF.

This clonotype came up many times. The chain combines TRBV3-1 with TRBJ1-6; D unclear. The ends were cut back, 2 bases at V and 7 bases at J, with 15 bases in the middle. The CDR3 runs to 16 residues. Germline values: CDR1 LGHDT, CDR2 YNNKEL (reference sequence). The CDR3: CASSQRLAGSNSPLHF. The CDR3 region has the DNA TGTGCCAGCAGCCAAAGGTTGGCTGGTTCGAATTCACCCCTCCACTTT.

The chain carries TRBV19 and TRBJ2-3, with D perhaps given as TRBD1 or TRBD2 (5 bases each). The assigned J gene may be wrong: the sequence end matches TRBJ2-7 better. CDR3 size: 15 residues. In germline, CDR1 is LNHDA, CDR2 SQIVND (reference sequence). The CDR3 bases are TGTGCCAGTAGCGCCTCCTGGGACCCCTACTACGAGCAGTACTTC. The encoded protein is CASSASWDPYYEQYF.

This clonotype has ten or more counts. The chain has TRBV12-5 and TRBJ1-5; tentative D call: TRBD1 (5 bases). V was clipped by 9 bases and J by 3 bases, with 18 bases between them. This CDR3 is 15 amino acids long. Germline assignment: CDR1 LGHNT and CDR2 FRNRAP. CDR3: CASRETGGLNQPQHF. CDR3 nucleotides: TGTGCTAGCAGAGAAACAGGTGGACTCAATCAGCCCCAGCATTTT.

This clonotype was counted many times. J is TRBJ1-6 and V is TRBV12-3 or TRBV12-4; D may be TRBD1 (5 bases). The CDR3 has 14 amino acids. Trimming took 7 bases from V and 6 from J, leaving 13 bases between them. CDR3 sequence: CASTLGTLNSPLHF. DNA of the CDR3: TGTGCCAGCACCTTGGGGACCCTTAATTCACCCCTCCACTTT.

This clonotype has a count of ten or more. Here the CDR3 reads CASRGTGVNQPQHF. The CDR3 nucleotides are TGTGCCAGCAGGGGGACAGGGGTAAATCAGCCCCAGCATTTT. This chain uses TRBV12-3 or TRBV12-4 with TRBJ1-5, with 10 bases aligning to TRBD1. With V trimmed by 6 bases and J by 4 bases, 3 bases remained unmatched. This CDR3 is 14 amino acids long.

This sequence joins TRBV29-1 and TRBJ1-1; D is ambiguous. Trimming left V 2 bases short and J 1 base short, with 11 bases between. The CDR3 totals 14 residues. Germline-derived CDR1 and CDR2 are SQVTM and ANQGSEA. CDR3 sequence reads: CSVESGFSNTEAFF. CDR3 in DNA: TGCAGCGTTGAATCCGGGTTTTCGAACACTGAAGCTTTCTTT.

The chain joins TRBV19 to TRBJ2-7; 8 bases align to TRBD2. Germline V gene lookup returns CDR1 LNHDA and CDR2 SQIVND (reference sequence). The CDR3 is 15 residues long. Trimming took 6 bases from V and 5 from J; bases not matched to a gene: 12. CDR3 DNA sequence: TGTGCCAGTAGCCCGGGCGGGGGGCGCGCCCACGAGCAGTACTTC. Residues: CASSPGGGRAHEQYF. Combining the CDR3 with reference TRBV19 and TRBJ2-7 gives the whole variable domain DGGITQSPKYLFRKEGQNVTLSCEQNLNHDAMYWYRQDPGQGLRLIYYSQIVNDFQKGDIAEGYSVSREKKESFPLTVTSAQKNPTAFYLCASSPGGGRAHEQYFGPGTRLTVT.

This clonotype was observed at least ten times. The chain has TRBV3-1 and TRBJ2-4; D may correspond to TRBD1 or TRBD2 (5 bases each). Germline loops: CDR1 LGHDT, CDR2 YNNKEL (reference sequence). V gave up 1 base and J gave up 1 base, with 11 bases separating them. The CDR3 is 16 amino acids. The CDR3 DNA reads TGTGCCAGCAGCCAAGCATGGGGCGGGGCCAAAAACATTCAGTACTTC. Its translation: CASSQAWGGAKNIQYF. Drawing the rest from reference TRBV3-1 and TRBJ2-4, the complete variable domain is DTAVSQTPKYLVTQMGNDKSIKCEQNLGHDTMYWYKQDSKKFLKIMFSYNNKELIINETVPNRFSPKSPDKAHLNLHINSLELGDSAVYFCASSQAWGGAKNIQYFGAGTRLSVL.

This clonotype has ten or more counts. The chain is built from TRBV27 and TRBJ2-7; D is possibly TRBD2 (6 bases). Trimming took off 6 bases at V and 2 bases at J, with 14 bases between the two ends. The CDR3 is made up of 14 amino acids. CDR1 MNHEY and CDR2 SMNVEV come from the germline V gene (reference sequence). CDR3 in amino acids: CASSPWGGAYEQYF. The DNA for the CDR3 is TGTGCCAGCAGCCCCTGGGGAGGCGCCTACGAGCAGTACTTC.

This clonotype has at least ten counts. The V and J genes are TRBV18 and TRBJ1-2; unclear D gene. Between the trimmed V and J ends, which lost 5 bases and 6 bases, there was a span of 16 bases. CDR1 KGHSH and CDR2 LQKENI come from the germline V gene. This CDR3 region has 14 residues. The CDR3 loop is CASSYLDSGDGYTF. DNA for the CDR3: TGTGCCAGCTCATATCTGGACTCCGGGGATGGCTACACCTTC.

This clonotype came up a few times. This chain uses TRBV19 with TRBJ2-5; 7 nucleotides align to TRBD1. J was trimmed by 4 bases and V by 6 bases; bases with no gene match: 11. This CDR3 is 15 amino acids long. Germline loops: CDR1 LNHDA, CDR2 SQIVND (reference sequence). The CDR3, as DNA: TGTGCCAGTAGGTTAACAGGGGTCTCGGGAGAGACCCAGTACTTC. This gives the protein CASRLTGVSGETQYF.

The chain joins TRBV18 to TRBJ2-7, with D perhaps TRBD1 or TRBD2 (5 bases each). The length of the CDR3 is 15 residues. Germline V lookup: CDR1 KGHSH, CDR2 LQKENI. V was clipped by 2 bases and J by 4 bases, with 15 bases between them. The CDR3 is CASSPARGEGYEQYF. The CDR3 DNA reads TGTGCCAGCTCACCAGCGAGGGGAGAAGGGTACGAGCAGTACTTC.

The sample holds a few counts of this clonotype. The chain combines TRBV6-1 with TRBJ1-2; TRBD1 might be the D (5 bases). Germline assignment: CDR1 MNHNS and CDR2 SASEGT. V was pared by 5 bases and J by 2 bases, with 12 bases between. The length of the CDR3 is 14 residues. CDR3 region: CASSQGVWNYGYTF. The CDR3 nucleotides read TGTGCCAGCAGTCAGGGAGTATGGAACTATGGCTACACCTTC.

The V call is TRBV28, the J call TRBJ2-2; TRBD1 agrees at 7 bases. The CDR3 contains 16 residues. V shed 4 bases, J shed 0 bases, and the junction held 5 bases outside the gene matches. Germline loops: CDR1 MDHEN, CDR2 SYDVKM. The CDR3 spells CASSYPGQTNTGELFF. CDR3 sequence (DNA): TGTGCCAGCAGTTATCCGGGACAGACGAACACCGGGGAGCTGTTTTTT.

The CDR3 DNA reads as TGCGCCAGCAGGACCTCGACCGGAACTAACTATGGCTACACCTTC. It yields the protein CASRTSTGTNYGYTF. The V call is TRBV5-1, the J call TRBJ1-2; no firm D call. The V end lost 5 bases, the J end lost 0 bases, and 14 bases lay between the germline ends. This CDR3 comprises 15 residues. CDR1 SGHRS and CDR2 YFSETQ come from the germline V gene.

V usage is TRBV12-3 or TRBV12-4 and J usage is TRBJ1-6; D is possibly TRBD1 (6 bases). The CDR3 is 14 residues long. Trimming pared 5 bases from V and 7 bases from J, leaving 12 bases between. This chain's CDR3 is CASSKGQKNSPLHF. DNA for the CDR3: TGTGCCAGCAGTAAAGGACAGAAGAATTCACCCCTCCACTTT.

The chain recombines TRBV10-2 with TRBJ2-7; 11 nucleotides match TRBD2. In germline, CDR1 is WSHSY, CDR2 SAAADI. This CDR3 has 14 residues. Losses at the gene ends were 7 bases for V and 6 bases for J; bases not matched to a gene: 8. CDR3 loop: CASMPSGGPVEQYF. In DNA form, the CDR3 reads TGCGCCAGCATGCCTAGCGGGGGGCCCGTCGAGCAGTACTTC.

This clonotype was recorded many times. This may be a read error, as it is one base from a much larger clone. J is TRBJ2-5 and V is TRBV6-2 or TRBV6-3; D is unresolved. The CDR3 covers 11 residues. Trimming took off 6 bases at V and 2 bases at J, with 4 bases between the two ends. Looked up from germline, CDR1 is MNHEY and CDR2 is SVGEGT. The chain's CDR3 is CASRKQETQYF. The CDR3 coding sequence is TGTGCCAGCAGGAAACAAGAGACCCAGTACTTC.

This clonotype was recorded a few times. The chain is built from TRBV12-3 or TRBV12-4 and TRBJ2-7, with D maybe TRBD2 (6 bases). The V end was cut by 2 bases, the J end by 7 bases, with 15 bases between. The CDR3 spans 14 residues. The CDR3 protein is CASSLWDSQWEQYF. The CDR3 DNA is TGTGCCAGCAGTTTATGGGACTCCCAGTGGGAGCAGTACTTC.

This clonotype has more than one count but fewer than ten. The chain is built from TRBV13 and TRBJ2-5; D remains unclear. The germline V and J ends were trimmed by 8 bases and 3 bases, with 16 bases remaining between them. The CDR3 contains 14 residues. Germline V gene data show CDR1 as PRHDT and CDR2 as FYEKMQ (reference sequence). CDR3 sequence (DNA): TGTGCCAGCTCCCGCCGAAAAGGAGAAGAGACCCAGTACTTC. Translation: CASSRRKGEETQYF.

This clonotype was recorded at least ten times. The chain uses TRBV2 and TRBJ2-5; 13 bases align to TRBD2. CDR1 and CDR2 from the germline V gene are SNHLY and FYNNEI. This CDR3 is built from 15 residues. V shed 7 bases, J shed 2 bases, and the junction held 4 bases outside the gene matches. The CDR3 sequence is CASTGTSGEQETQYF. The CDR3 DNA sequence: TGTGCCAGCACTGGGACTAGCGGGGAACAAGAGACCCAGTACTTC.

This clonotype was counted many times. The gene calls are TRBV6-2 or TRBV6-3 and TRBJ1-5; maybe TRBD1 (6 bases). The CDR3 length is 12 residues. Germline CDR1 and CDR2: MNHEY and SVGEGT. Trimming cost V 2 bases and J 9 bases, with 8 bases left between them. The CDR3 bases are TGTGCCAGCAGTTACGGGGGGCGGCCCCAGCATTTT. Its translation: CASSYGGRPQHF.

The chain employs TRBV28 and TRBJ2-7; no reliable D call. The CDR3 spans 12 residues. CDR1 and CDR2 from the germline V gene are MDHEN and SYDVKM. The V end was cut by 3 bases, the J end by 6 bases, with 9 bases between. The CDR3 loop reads CASSLVGFEQYF. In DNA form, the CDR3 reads TGTGCCAGCAGTTTGGTAGGTTTCGAGCAGTACTTC. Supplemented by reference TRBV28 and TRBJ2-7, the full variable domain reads DVKVTQSSRYLVKRTGEKVFLECVQDMDHENMFWYRQDPGLGLRLIYFSYDVKMKEKGDIPEGYSVSREKKERFSLILESASTNQTSMYLCASSLVGFEQYFGPGTRLTVT.

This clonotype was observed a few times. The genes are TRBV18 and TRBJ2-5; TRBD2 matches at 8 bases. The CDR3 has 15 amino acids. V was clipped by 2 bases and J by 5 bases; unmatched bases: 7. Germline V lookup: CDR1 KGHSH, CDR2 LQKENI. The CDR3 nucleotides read TGTGCCAGCTCACCAGGCGGGGGGTACATGGAGACCCAGTACTTC. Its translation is CASSPGGGYMETQYF.

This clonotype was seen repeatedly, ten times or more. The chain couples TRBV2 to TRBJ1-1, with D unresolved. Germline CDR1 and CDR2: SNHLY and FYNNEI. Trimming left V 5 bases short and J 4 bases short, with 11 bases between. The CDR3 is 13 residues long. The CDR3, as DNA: TGTGCCAGCAGTCCCGGGCCGGGCACTGAAGCTTTCTTT. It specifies CASSPGPGTEAFF. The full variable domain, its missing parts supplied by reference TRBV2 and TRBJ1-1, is EPEVTQTPSHQVTQMGQEVILRCVPISNHLYFYWYRQILGQKVEFLVSFYNNEISEKSEIFDDQFSVERPDGSNFTLKIRSTKLEDSAMYFCASSPGPGTEAFFGQGTRLTVV.

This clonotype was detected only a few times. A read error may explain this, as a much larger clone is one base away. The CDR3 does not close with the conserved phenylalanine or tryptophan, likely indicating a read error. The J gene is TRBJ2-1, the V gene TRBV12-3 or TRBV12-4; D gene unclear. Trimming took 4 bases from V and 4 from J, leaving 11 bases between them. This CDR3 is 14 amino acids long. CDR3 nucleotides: TGTGCCAGCAGTTCCCCTCTGAATTACAATGAGCAGTTCCTC. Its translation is CASSSPLNYNEQFL.

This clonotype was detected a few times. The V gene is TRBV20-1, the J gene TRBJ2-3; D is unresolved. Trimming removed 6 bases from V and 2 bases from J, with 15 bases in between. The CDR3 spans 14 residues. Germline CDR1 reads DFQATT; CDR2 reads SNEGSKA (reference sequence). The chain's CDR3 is CSALKPGNTDTQYF. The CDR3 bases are TGCAGTGCCCTAAAGCCTGGGAACACAGATACGCAGTATTTT.